The clone carrying this T cell receptor beta chain was counted a few times. Its antigen is still unknown. This sample is drawn from a study of T-cell reconstitution after alpha-beta-depleted transplantation in children. Germline V gives CDR1 MNHNS, CDR2 SASEGT. The V gene end was trimmed by 7 bases and the J gene end by 2 bases; junction bases not matched to a gene: 4. The length of the CDR3 is 14 residues. The study, taken as a whole, reports: Newly produced T cells mostly accounted for T-cell counts and diversity one year post-transplant. In some patients, recipient T cells and intrathymic progenitors surviving conditioning explained high day-60 diversity. The origin of alpha-beta T cells about two months after transplant was reportedly several hundred expanded graft clones.

Unique molecular identifiers were incorporated into the prepared TCRbeta library. One entry per CDR3 protein, called by TCRdb with MiXCR from the PCR reads. This sample yields about 420,000 distinct CDR3 sequences, of which about a sixth are seen a single time; under 30% belongs to the top ten. This specimen was PBMCs, mostly from graft donor cells, taken 360 days after TCRalphabeta/CD19-depleted stem cell transplant. V gene TRBV6-1 combines with J gene TRBJ2-1, with 8 bases identical to TRBD1. This TCR was recovered from a boy younger than two who had a stem cell transplant for Wiskott-Aldrich syndrome, so the T cells may come from the graft donor. The CDR3 coding sequence is TGTGCCAGCACACGGGGACAGGCCTACAATGAGCAGTTCTTC. Protein product: CASTRGQAYNEQFF.